This T cell receptor (beta chain) was profiled in a study of cytomegalovirus exposure and HLA in healthy donors. This clone was detected only a few times. Vbeta (60) and Jbeta (13) primers were used in the PCR. Measured with immunoSEQ multiplex PCR; TCRdb has only the in-frame clones, and not every one. This sample carries 80,000 to 100,000 clones, 81% of them seen once, and the ten largest clones take roughly 5%. Germline CDR1 MNHEY, CDR2 SVGAGI. The CDR3 length is 13 residues. V lost 5 bases, J lost 3 bases, and 10 bases lay in between. This clonotype was obtained from a man aged 40-50 years in good health and CMV-seropositive. The rearrangement links TRBV6-5 to TRBJ1-2, with a weak D call TRBD1 (6 bases). Specimen: PBMCs. This CDR3 is CASSKTGYYGYTF. The CDR3 nucleotides are TGTGCCAGCAGTAAGACAGGATACTATGGCTACACCTTC.